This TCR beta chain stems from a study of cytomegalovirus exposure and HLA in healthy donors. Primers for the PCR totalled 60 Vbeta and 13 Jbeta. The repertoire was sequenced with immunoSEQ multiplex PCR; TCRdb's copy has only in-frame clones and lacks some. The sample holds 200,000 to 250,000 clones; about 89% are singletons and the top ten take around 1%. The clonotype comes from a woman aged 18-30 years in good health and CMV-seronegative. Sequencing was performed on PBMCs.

CDR3 coding DNA: TGTGCCAGCAGTCTACCGAAAGGGGGCCTGAGGGCTTTCTTT. Its protein product is CASSLPKGGLRAFF. The chain couples TRBV5-5 to TRBJ1-1, with 7 bases identical to TRBD1. V lost 5 bases, J lost 11 bases, and 15 bases stayed unmatched. The CDR3 covers 14 residues. The germline V gene has CDR1 SGHKS and CDR2 YYEKEE (reference sequence). The entire variable domain, with the rest obtained from reference TRBV5-5 and TRBJ1-1, is as follows: DAGVTQSPTHLIKTRGQQVTLRCSPISGHKSVSWYQQVLGQGPQFIFQYYEKEERGRGNFPDRFSARQFPNYSSELNVNALLLGDSALYLCASSLPKGGLRAFFGQGTRLTVV.